The TCR beta chain under discussion was sequenced for a study of regulatory T cells in long-lasting Graves disease. iRepertoire HTBI primers and Arm-PCR of CDR3 regions built TCR beta libraries. TCRdb ran MiXCR on the multiplex PCR reads and lists one entry per CDR3 protein. This table holds around 450,000 distinct CDR3 sequences, about 15% found once. Specified time point: newly diagnosed GD, antithyroid drugs for less than 3 months. After RNA was extracted from PBMCs, the TCR library was made from it. There are many counts of this clonotype. These data are also associated with another study on T cells in Graves' hyperthyroidism and ophthalmopathy.

This sequence was found in a woman aged 40 to 55 with Graves disease. The specimen was peripheral blood mononuclear cells (PBMCs), collected at new diagnosis, from a patient treated with antithyroid drugs.

CDR3 residues: CASGIPGKELMNTEAFF. The DNA for the CDR3 is TGTGCCAGCGGAATCCCAGGGAAAGAGCTCATGAACACTGAAGCTTTCTTT. This chain connects TRBV27 to TRBJ1-1; tentatively, D is TRBD1 (5 bases). V shed 8 bases and J shed 0 bases, with 22 bases lying between them. The CDR3 sequence is 17 residues long. Per the germline V gene, CDR1 is MNHEY and CDR2 is SMNVEV (reference sequence).